The TCR beta chain under discussion was sequenced for a study of shared clonotypes between healthy human individuals. Memory CD4+ cells were the fraction left after CD45RA+ naive selection. Sequencing used immunoSEQ multiplex PCR; TCRdb keeps in-frame clones, though not all of them. Here the sample spans around 1,000,000 clones, 70% to 85% being singletons. V was trimmed by 0 bases and J by 3 bases, leaving 10 bases between them. CDR1 is SGHRS, CDR2 YFSETQ, per germline. This CDR3 is 14 amino acids long. Notes on this clone: The same CDR3 arises from other DNA sequences in this sample as well.

The specimen sequenced was memory CD4+ T cells from PBMCs. Subset in this sample: CD45RA-negative fraction. V gene TRBV5-1 combines with J gene TRBJ2-7; D might be TRBD2 (6 bases). The receptor's source is a man aged 18 to 30 in good health. Some clones in this sample may be carry-over from other donors' samples. For the CDR3, the DNA is TGCGCCAGCAGCTTGGACGGGAGCGTCTACGAGCAGTACTTC. This codes for CASSLDGSVYEQYF.